Detailed here is one T cell receptor (beta chain). The antigen is unknown. Sequenced by immunoSEQ multiplex PCR; TCRdb stores in-frame clones only, minus some. This sample yields fewer than 90,000 clones, of which approximately 94% are seen a single time; around 0.18% belongs to the top ten. The entry originates in a study of graft-versus-host responses after intestinal transplantation. Study-level background: Recipients were given multivisceral, liver-intestinal, or isolated intestinal transplants.

This CDR3 comprises 11 residues. V gave up 3 bases and J gave up 5 bases, with 3 bases separating them. Germline-derived CDR1 and CDR2 are SNHLY and FYNNEI. Findings and caveats of the study: Early post-transplant HvG declines were associated with peak circulating GvH clone levels. GvH clones occurred in recipient marrow; some first appeared in ileum or blood. Allograft clonal ratios (graft-versus-host to host-versus-graft) were high in patients who had graft-donor T cell macrochimerism.

The gene calls are TRBV2 and TRBJ2-3, with D hard to call. Sequencing was performed on unstimulated CD4+ T cells sorted from spleen or lymph node cells, taken before transplant. The TCR originated in a human donor who was the organ donor for an intestinal transplant. CDR3 bases: TGTGCCAGCAGTGAGGGAGATACGCAGTATTTT. Protein product: CASSEGDTQYF.